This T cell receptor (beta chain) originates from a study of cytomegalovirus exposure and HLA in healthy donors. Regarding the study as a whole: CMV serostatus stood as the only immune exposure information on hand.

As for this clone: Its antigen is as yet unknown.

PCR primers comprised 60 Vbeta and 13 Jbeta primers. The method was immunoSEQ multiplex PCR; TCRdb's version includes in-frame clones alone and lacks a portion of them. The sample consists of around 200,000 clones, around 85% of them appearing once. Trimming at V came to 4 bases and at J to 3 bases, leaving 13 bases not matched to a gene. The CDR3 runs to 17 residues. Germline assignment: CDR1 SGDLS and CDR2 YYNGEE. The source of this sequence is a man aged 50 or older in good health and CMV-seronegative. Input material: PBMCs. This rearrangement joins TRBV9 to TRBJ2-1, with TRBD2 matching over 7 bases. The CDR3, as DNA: TGTGCCAGCAGCCCCCGTGGGCTAGCGGAAATCTACAATGAGCAGTTCTTC. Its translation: CASSPRGLAEIYNEQFF.